This is a list of T cell receptor beta chains from one sample in a study. TCRdb reprocessed the RT-PCR reads with MiXCR, giving one entry per CDR3 protein. The sample lists about 700,000 distinct CDR3 sequences; 12% to 15% were seen once. Source material: memory CD4+ T cells from blood. Every receptor here comes from a female donor in good health, serving as a healthy control. Each CDR3 is given with its conserved first and last residue. D genes are given only for firm matches. Size is stated for part of the rows, as once, few or many counts, or as a class when the clone is expanded.

V: TRBV10-3; J: TRBJ1-5; size: NA; D: NA; DNA: TGTGCCATCTCGCCCGGGACTTATAGCAATCAGCCCCAGCATTTT; CDR3: CAISPGTYSNQPQHF
V: TRBV10-3; J: TRBJ2-5; size: few; D: NA; DNA: TGTGCCATCAGTTCCCCCTCCGGGGCCCAAGAGACCCAGTACTTC; CDR3: CAISSPSGAQETQYF
V: TRBV6-5; J: TRBJ1-2; size: many; D: TRBD1; DNA: TGTGCCAGCAGTGATGGACAGGGCAGCTATGGCTACACCTTC; CDR3: CASSDGQGSYGYTF
V: TRBV12-3/TRBV12-4; J: TRBJ1-6; size: NA; D: NA; DNA: TGTGCCAGCAGTTTACGGTCGGGTGGGGATTCACCCCTCCACTTT; CDR3: CASSLRSGGDSPLHF
V: TRBV20-1; J: TRBJ1-4; size: few; D: NA; DNA: TGCAGTGCTAGAAAAGGTGGGGGGGCAACTAATGAAAAACTGTTTTTT; CDR3: CSARKGGGATNEKLFF
V: TRBV2; J: TRBJ2-3; size: many; D: NA; DNA: TGTGCCAGCGCGGGGACTAGCACAGATACGCAGTATTTT; CDR3: CASAGTSTDTQYF
V: TRBV28; J: TRBJ2-1; size: few; D: TRBD1; DNA: TGTGCCAGCACTTCGGGACAGTACAATGAGCAGTTCTTC; CDR3: CASTSGQYNEQFF
V: TRBV6-5; J: TRBJ2-1; size: many; D: NA; DNA: TGTGCCAGCAGTTACGTGTCGGCCAACAATGAGCAGTTCTTC; CDR3: CASSYVSANNEQFF
V: TRBV28; J: TRBJ2-1; size: NA; D: NA; DNA: TGTGCCAGCAGTGTGGACCAGGGGTCCTACAATGAGCAGTTCTTC; CDR3: CASSVDQGSYNEQFF
V: TRBV30; J: TRBJ2-5; size: NA; D: NA; DNA: TGTGCCTGGAGTGGACTCCTCCAAGAGACCCAGTACTTC; CDR3: CAWSGLLQETQYF
V: TRBV4-2; J: TRBJ2-3; size: NA; D: TRBD2; DNA: TGTGCCAGCAGCCAAGGGGTAGCGGGAGACACAGATACGCAGTATTTT; CDR3: CASSQGVAGDTDTQYF
V: TRBV27; J: TRBJ1-2; size: NA; D: NA; DNA: TGTGCCAGCAGTTACCAAGGGTTCGGCTACACCTTC; CDR3: CASSYQGFGYTF
V: TRBV20-1; J: TRBJ2-1; size: NA; D: NA; DNA: TGCAGTGCTAGGGGTGGCCCCGACTCCTACAATGAGCAGTTCTTC; CDR3: CSARGGPDSYNEQFF
V: TRBV28; J: TRBJ2-1; size: NA; D: TRBD2; DNA: TGTGCCAGCAGTTTAATTGTTGCGGGGGGCATGAATAATGAGCAGTTCTTC; CDR3: CASSLIVAGGMNNEQFF
V: TRBV5-1; J: TRBJ1-4; size: few; D: NA; DNA: TGCGCCAGCAGCTTCGACAGCCTTGATGAAAAACTGTTTTTT; CDR3: CASSFDSLDEKLFF
V: TRBV5-4; J: TRBJ2-3; size: few; D: TRBD2; DNA: TGTGCCAGCAGCTTCGGTAGCGGGAGTGCAGATACGCAGTATTTT; CDR3: CASSFGSGSADTQYF
V: TRBV5-5; J: TRBJ2-7; size: many; D: TRBD1; DNA: TGTGCCAGCAGCTTGGGACAGGGGGCTAGGGAGCAGTACTTC; CDR3: CASSLGQGAREQYF
V: TRBV4-1; J: TRBJ2-5; size: many; D: TRBD2; DNA: TGCGCCAGCAGCAAGTACGGGACTAGCGGAGGGGAGACCCAGTACTTC; CDR3: CASSKYGTSGGETQYF
V: TRBV12-3/TRBV12-4; J: TRBJ1-1; size: NA; D: NA; DNA: TGTGCCAGCAGTTTAACGTATCCGGACAGCACCTTT; CDR3: CASSLTYPDSTF
V: TRBV4-3; J: TRBJ1-1; size: many; D: NA; DNA: TGCGCCAGCAGCCAACGCGGCCACGCCGGCACTGAAGCTTTCTTT; CDR3: CASSQRGHAGTEAFF
V: TRBV7-3; J: TRBJ2-3; size: NA; D: TRBD2; DNA: TGTGCCAGCAGCCCTACTAGCGCTTCAGATACGCAGTATTTT; CDR3: CASSPTSASDTQYF
V: TRBV6-2/TRBV6-3; J: TRBJ2-1; size: NA; D: NA; DNA: TGTGCCAGCAGCCCACGGGGAGCGAGGACCACGGGTGAGCAGTTCTTC; CDR3: CASSPRGARTTGEQFF
V: TRBV6-5; J: TRBJ2-3; size: many; D: NA; DNA: TGTGCCAGCAGTTACTCTGCAGGGACCACAGATACGCAGTATTTT; CDR3: CASSYSAGTTDTQYF
V: TRBV2; J: TRBJ2-4; size: NA; D: NA; DNA: TGTGCCAGCAACAAAGATCGGGGAAAAAACATTCAGTACTTC; CDR3: CASNKDRGKNIQYF
V: TRBV27; J: TRBJ1-4; size: few; D: NA; DNA: TGTGCCAGCAGCCCAGCTTCTGTTCAGAGGGAGGGAAAACTGTTTTTT; CDR3: CASSPASVQREGKLFF
V: TRBV6-6; J: TRBJ2-6; size: few; D: NA; DNA: TGTGCCAGCAGTTACAGTGCGATTGGGGCCAACGTCCTGACTTTC; CDR3: CASSYSAIGANVLTF
V: TRBV5-1; J: TRBJ2-3; size: few; D: NA; DNA: TGCGCCAGCAGCTTGGCTCTGTCTCCAGACACAGATACGCAGTATTTT; CDR3: CASSLALSPDTDTQYF
V: TRBV7-2; J: TRBJ1-5; size: few; D: NA; DNA: TGTGCCAGCAGCTTCACAGGGCTTGGTCAGCCCCAGCATTTT; CDR3: CASSFTGLGQPQHF
V: TRBV20-1; J: TRBJ1-2; size: NA; D: NA; DNA: TGCAGTGCTACAGACGATTATAACTATGGCTACACCTTC; CDR3: CSATDDYNYGYTF
V: TRBV20-1; J: TRBJ2-7; size: many; D: TRBD2; DNA: TGCAGTGCTAGACTAGCGGGCCCCTACGAGCAGTACTTC; CDR3: CSARLAGPYEQYF
V: TRBV11-2; J: TRBJ2-5; size: few; D: TRBD2; DNA: TGTGCCAGCAGCTTACCCCTAGCGGGACAAGAGACCCAGTACTTC; CDR3: CASSLPLAGQETQYF
V: TRBV5-1; J: TRBJ2-2; size: few; D: NA; DNA: TGCGCCAGCAACTCAGGGGGGGCCCTGGGGACCGGGGAGCTGTTTTTT; CDR3: CASNSGGALGTGELFF
V: TRBV20-1; J: TRBJ2-1; size: many; D: TRBD2; DNA: TGCAGTGCTCAGGGAGACCGCCCCCTTAGCGGGGGTAAGATCTCCTACAATGAGCAGTTCTTC; CDR3: CSAQGDRPLSGGKISYNEQFF
V: TRBV7-2; J: TRBJ2-4; size: many; D: NA; DNA: TGTGCCAGCAGCTTAGGTGGGGGACTAAACATTCAGTACTTC; CDR3: CASSLGGGLNIQYF
V: TRBV4-2; J: TRBJ2-1; size: many; D: NA; DNA: TGTGCCAGCAGCCTGGAGTACAGCAAAGGGGATGAGCAGTTCTTC; CDR3: CASSLEYSKGDEQFF
V: TRBV27; J: TRBJ2-1; size: many; D: NA; DNA: TGTGCCAGCAGTTTATCGCAGATTGCGGAGCAGTTCTTC; CDR3: CASSLSQIAEQFF
V: TRBV20-1; J: TRBJ2-1; size: many; D: NA; DNA: TGCAGTGCGGGGGTTAGGGACCTCGGCTACAATGAGCAGTTCTTC; CDR3: CSAGVRDLGYNEQFF
V: TRBV3-1; J: TRBJ1-1; size: few; D: NA; DNA: TGTGCCAGCAGGCCCTCCACAGGGTTTAAAGCTTTCTTT; CDR3: CASRPSTGFKAFF
V: TRBV18; J: TRBJ2-1; size: NA; D: NA; DNA: TGTGCCAGCTCACGAGCCTCCTACAATGAGCAGTTCTTC; CDR3: CASSRASYNEQFF
V: TRBV7-2; J: TRBJ2-3; size: NA; D: TRBD1; DNA: TGTGCCAGCAGCCCATACCTACCGGGACAGGCGGATAGGGCAGATACGCAGTATTTT; CDR3: CASSPYLPGQADRADTQYF
V: TRBV20-1; J: TRBJ2-5; size: few; D: NA; DNA: TGCAGTGCTAGCTTTAGGTTCCGGGCAGAGACCCAGTACTTC; CDR3: CSASFRFRAETQYF
V: TRBV7-2; J: TRBJ2-7; size: many; D: NA; DNA: TGTGCCAGCAGCTTCGGGACGAGCGAGCAGTACTTC; CDR3: CASSFGTSEQYF
V: TRBV27; J: TRBJ1-5; size: NA; D: NA; DNA: TGTGCCAGCAGTCAGTCGCAGGGAACAGGTCGTTATCAGCCCCAGCATTTT; CDR3: CASSQSQGTGRYQPQHF
V: TRBV28; J: TRBJ2-1; size: NA; D: TRBD2; DNA: TGTGCCAGCAGTTTACTAGCGGGGGGCGAGCAGTTCTTC; CDR3: CASSLLAGGEQFF
V: TRBV7-8; J: TRBJ2-5; size: few; D: NA; DNA: TGTGCCAGCAGCCCCTACGAGACCCAGTACTTC; CDR3: CASSPYETQYF
V: TRBV11-2; J: TRBJ1-2; size: NA; D: NA; DNA: TGTGCCAGCAGCTTAGGGGGCGGCCTCCTTAACTATGGCTACACCTTC; CDR3: CASSLGGGLLNYGYTF